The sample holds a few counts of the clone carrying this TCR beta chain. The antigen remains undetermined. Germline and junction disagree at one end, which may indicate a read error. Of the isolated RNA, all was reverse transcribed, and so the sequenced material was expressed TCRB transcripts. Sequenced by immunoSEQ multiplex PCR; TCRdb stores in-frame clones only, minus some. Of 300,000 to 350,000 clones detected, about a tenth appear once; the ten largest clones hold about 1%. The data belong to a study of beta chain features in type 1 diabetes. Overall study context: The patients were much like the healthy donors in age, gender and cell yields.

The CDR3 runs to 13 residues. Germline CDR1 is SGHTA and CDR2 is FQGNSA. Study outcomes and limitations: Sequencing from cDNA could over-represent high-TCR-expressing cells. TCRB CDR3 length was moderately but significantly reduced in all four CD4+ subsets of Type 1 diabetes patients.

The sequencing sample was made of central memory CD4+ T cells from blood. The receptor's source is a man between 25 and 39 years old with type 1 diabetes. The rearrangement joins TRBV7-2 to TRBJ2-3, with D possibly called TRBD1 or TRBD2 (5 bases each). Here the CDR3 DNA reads TGTGCCAGCAGCTTGTCCGGGGCCGATACGGAGTATTTT. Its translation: CASSLSGADTEYF. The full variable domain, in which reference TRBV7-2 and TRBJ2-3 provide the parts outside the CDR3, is GAGVSQSPSNKVTEKGKDVELRCDPISGHTALYWYRQSLGQGLEFLIYFQGNSAPDKSGLPSDRFSAERTGGSVSTLTIQRTQQEDSAVYLCASSLSGADTEYFGPGTRLTVL.